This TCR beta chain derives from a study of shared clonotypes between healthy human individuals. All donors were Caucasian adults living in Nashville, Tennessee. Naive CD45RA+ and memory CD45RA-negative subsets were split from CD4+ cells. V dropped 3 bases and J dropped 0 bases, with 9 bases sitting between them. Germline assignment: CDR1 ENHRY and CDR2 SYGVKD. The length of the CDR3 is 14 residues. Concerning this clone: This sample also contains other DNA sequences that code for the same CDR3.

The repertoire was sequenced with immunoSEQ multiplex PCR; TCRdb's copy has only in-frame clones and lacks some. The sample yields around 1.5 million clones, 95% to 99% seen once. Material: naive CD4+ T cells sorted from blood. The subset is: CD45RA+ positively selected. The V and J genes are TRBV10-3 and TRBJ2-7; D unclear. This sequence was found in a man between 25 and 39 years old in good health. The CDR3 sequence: CAISESTASYEQYF. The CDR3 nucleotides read TGTGCCATCAGTGAATCCACCGCCTCCTACGAGCAGTACTTC.